The present T cell receptor (beta chain) was sequenced within a study of T cell repertoires in cytomegalovirus infection. Study at large: CMV infection and matching HLA type were both indicated by public TCR beta signatures. Study results and limitations: Identification of carriers of CMV plus the relevant HLA was achieved through cumulative public TCR beta family frequency. Dominating the ex vivo response were TCR beta clonotypes that were CMV-specific and HLA-C-restricted.

Germline values: CDR1 SNHLY, CDR2 FYNNEI. V lost 6 bases and J lost 14, with 11 bases in between. The CDR3 length is 11 residues. A word on this clonotype: Its antigen is undetermined.

TCRdb passed the reads through MiXCR, listing each CDR3 protein once. Of approximately 590,000 distinct CDR3 sequences in the sample, approximately 40% are singletons; the top ten hold 48%. The chain uses TRBV2 and TRBJ1-6; D not certain. This TCR was recovered from a human donor in good health (CMV status not recorded). Some clones in this sample may be carry-over from other donors' samples. Specimen: cultured PBMCs, collected from culture after CMV antigen stimulation. CDR3: CASSPRETLHF. DNA of the CDR3: TGTGCCAGCAGCCCGCGGGAGACCCTCCACTTT. The full variable domain, completed using reference TRBV2 and TRBJ1-6, is EPEVTQTPSHQVTQMGQEVILRCVPISNHLYFYWYRQILGQKVEFLVSFYNNEISEKSEIFDDQFSVERPDGSNFTLKIRSTKLEDSAMYFCASSPRETLHFGNGTRLTVT.